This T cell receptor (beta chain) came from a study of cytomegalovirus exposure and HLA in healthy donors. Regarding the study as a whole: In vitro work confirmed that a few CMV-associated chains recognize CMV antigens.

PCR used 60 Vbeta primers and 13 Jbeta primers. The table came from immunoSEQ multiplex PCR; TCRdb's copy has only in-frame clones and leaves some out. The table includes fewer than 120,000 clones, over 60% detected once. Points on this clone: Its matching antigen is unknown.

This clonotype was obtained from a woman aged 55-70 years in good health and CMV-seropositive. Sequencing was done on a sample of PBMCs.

Written as DNA, the CDR3 is TGTGCCAGTAGTATTACAGGGGCGGGTCGGAACAACTATGGCTACACCTTC. It codes for CASSITGAGRNNYGYTF. The chain links TRBV19 to TRBJ1-2; 7 nucleotides line up with TRBD1. The CDR3 has 17 residues. Losses at the gene ends were 3 bases for V and 2 bases for J; bases not matched to a gene: 12. The V gene's germline CDR1 is LNHDA and CDR2 SQIVND (reference sequence). The full variable domain, rest sourced from reference TRBV19 and TRBJ1-2, is DGGITQSPKYLFRKEGQNVTLSCEQNLNHDAMYWYRQDPGQGLRLIYYSQIVNDFQKGDIAEGYSVSREKKESFPLTVTSAQKNPTAFYLCASSITGAGRNNYGYTFGSGTRLTVV.